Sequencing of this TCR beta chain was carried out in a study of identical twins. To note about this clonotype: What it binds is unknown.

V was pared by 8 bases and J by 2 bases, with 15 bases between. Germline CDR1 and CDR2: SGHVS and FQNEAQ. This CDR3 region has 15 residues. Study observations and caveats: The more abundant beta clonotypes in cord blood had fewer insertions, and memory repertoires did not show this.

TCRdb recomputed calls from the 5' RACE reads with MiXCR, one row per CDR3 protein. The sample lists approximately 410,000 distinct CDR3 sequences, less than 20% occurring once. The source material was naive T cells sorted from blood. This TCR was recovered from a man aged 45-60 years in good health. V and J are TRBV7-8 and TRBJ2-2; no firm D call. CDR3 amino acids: CASRAEMTNTGELFF. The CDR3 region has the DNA TGTGCCAGCCGCGCGGAAATGACCAACACCGGGGAGCTGTTTTTT.